What follows describes a single TCR beta chain. As yet, its antigen is unknown. V was pared by 8 bases and J by 3 bases, with 9 bases of the junction left unmatched. This CDR3 is 14 amino acids long. Germline lookup yields CDR1 SNHLY and CDR2 FYNNEI. These data originate in a study of CD4+ T cells in melanoma. Profiled with immunoSEQ multiplex PCR; TCRdb holds only in-frame clones, not every one. The sample lists 110,000 to 150,000 clones, about 90% occurring once. Study-level results: In melanoma, neoantigen-specific CD4+ T cells reportedly differed in differentiation state.

The clonotype was recovered from a human donor with melanoma. The rearrangement uses TRBV2 and TRBJ2-5; 7 bases are a match to TRBD1. The CDR3 DNA reads TGTGCCAGCGGAAAGGGGGCGCTGGAAGAGACCCAGTACTTC. The encoded protein is CASGKGALEETQYF.